These T cell receptor beta chains were read from a single sample in a study of shared clonotypes between healthy human individuals. The assay was immunoSEQ multiplex PCR, and TCRdb's table has in-frame clones only and misses some. The sample shows approximately 180,000 clones, roughly 93% of them seen only once. Input material: naive CD4+ T cells sorted from blood. These receptors were collected from a woman aged 30 to 39 in good health. Both conserved end residues are part of each CDR3. A D gene is named only where the DNA matches it firmly. The size of a clone is reported for some rows only, either as once, few or many, or as a class for expanded clones.

d_call: NA
j_call: TRBJ2-4
clone_size: NA
v_call: TRBV5-6
cdr3_nt: TGTGCCAGCACTTTTGGCACGCAGGGGATAGCCAAAAACATTCAGTACTTC
cdr3_aa: CASTFGTQGIAKNIQYF

d_call: NA
j_call: TRBJ2-7
clone_size: NA
v_call: TRBV7-9
cdr3_nt: TGTGCCAGCAGCTTAGAAGGGGCAGGCGAGCAGTACTTC
cdr3_aa: CASSLEGAGEQYF

d_call: TRBD1
j_call: TRBJ1-1
clone_size: NA
v_call: TRBV27
cdr3_nt: TGTGCCAGCAGTCGAGAAGGGGGCTTAACTGAAGCTTTCTTT
cdr3_aa: CASSREGGLTEAFF

d_call: TRBD1
j_call: TRBJ1-2
clone_size: NA
v_call: TRBV11-2
cdr3_nt: TGTGCCAGCAGCCCCGGGACAGGGAACTATGGCTACACCTTC
cdr3_aa: CASSPGTGNYGYTF

d_call: TRBD2
j_call: TRBJ2-3
clone_size: NA
v_call: TRBV5-1
cdr3_nt: TGCGCCAGCACCCGAGTCCCCCTAGCGGGAGGGGATACGCAGTATTTT
cdr3_aa: CASTRVPLAGGDTQYF

d_call: NA
j_call: TRBJ1-3
clone_size: once
v_call: TRBV5-6
cdr3_nt: TGTGCCAGCAGCTTGGGAGGGCTCGGAAACACCATATATTTT
cdr3_aa: CASSLGGLGNTIYF

d_call: NA
j_call: TRBJ2-3
clone_size: NA
v_call: TRBV18
cdr3_nt: TGTGCCAGCTCACCACCGTTTGGGGGCGGCACAGATACGCAGTATTTT
cdr3_aa: CASSPPFGGGTDTQYF

d_call: NA
j_call: TRBJ1-1
clone_size: NA
v_call: TRBV18
cdr3_nt: TGTGCCAGCTCACCAGGTCGGGCTTCCCGAGGGGAAGCTTTCTTT
cdr3_aa: CASSPGRASRGEAFF

d_call: NA
j_call: TRBJ1-5
clone_size: NA
v_call: TRBV6-1
cdr3_nt: TGTGCCAGCATTCTTGATAGATATAGCAATCAGCCCCAGCATTTT
cdr3_aa: CASILDRYSNQPQHF

d_call: TRBD2
j_call: TRBJ2-3
clone_size: NA
v_call: TRBV28
cdr3_nt: TGTGCCAGCAGTTTACCGCTGGCGGGAGTTGCAGATACGCAGTATTTT
cdr3_aa: CASSLPLAGVADTQYF

d_call: NA
j_call: TRBJ2-1
clone_size: NA
v_call: TRBV20-1
cdr3_nt: TGCAGTGCTAGTGGGGGCCCTGAGCAGTTCTTC
cdr3_aa: CSASGGPEQFF

d_call: TRBD2
j_call: TRBJ2-7
clone_size: NA
v_call: TRBV29-1
cdr3_nt: TGCAGCGCCGGAGGGTCTAGCGGGAGTTCCGAGCAGTACTTC
cdr3_aa: CSAGGSSGSSEQYF

d_call: NA
j_call: TRBJ2-7
clone_size: NA
v_call: TRBV5-4
cdr3_nt: TGTGCCAGCAGCGAGGGACTCGGCCCCTACGAGCAGTACTTC
cdr3_aa: CASSEGLGPYEQYF

d_call: TRBD2
j_call: TRBJ2-5
clone_size: NA
v_call: TRBV28
cdr3_nt: TGTGCCAGCAGTGCCTATAAAATTGGACTAGGACGCTGGGAGACCCAGTACTTC
cdr3_aa: CASSAYKIGLGRWETQYF

d_call: NA
j_call: TRBJ2-6
clone_size: NA
v_call: TRBV30
cdr3_nt: TGTGCCTGGAGTGTATCCAGATCCCTCGGGATCTCTGGGGCCAACGTCCTGACTTTC
cdr3_aa: CAWSVSRSLGISGANVLTF

d_call: TRBD2
j_call: TRBJ2-7
clone_size: NA
v_call: TRBV6-5
cdr3_nt: TGTGCCAGCAGTTACTCTGCGGGAGGGGACCACGAGCAGTACTTC
cdr3_aa: CASSYSAGGDHEQYF

d_call: TRBD2
j_call: TRBJ2-7
clone_size: few
v_call: TRBV11-2
cdr3_nt: TGTGCCAGCAGCCCGGGACTAGCGGGTTACGAGCAGTACTTC
cdr3_aa: CASSPGLAGYEQYF

d_call: TRBD1
j_call: TRBJ2-3
clone_size: NA
v_call: TRBV13
cdr3_nt: TGTGCCAGCAGCTTACCTGACAGGGATGGAGATACGCAGTATTTT
cdr3_aa: CASSLPDRDGDTQYF

d_call: NA
j_call: TRBJ1-1
clone_size: NA
v_call: TRBV2
cdr3_nt: TGTGCCAGCAGTGAGCAGGGGACGAACACTGAAGCTTTCTTT
cdr3_aa: CASSEQGTNTEAFF

d_call: TRBD1
j_call: TRBJ1-5
clone_size: NA
v_call: TRBV28
cdr3_nt: TGTGCCAGCAGGTTAGCAGGGGGGTCGTACCAGCCCCAGCATTTT
cdr3_aa: CASRLAGGSYQPQHF

d_call: NA
j_call: TRBJ1-1
clone_size: NA
v_call: TRBV18
cdr3_nt: TGTGCCAGCTCACCTGACTCATTGGAAGCTTTCTTT
cdr3_aa: CASSPDSLEAFF

d_call: NA
j_call: TRBJ1-1
clone_size: NA
v_call: TRBV23-1
cdr3_nt: TGCGCCAGCAGTCAGCAAGATAACAGGAGGAACACTGAAGCTTTCTTT
cdr3_aa: CASSQQDNRRNTEAFF

d_call: TRBD1
j_call: TRBJ2-6
clone_size: NA
v_call: TRBV5-1
cdr3_nt: TGCGCCAGCAGCTTGAAAGGGGGCGCTGGGGCCAACGTCCTGACTTTC
cdr3_aa: CASSLKGGAGANVLTF

d_call: NA
j_call: TRBJ1-1
clone_size: NA
v_call: TRBV5-1
cdr3_nt: TGCGCCAGCAGCTCGGGACGAGGAATGAACACTGAAGCTTTCTTT
cdr3_aa: CASSSGRGMNTEAFF

d_call: NA
j_call: TRBJ2-7
clone_size: once
v_call: TRBV6-4
cdr3_nt: TGTGCCAGCAGTGACTCGACAGGAATCGGCGATTACGAGCAGTACTTC
cdr3_aa: CASSDSTGIGDYEQYF

d_call: NA
j_call: TRBJ2-6
clone_size: NA
v_call: TRBV5-1
cdr3_nt: TGCGCCAGCAGCCTACGGGGCCTGAGGGGGGCCAACGTCCTGACTTTC
cdr3_aa: CASSLRGLRGANVLTF

d_call: NA
j_call: TRBJ1-4
clone_size: NA
v_call: TRBV11-2
cdr3_nt: TGTGCCAGCAGCACCCGGGCTCAAGGAACTAATGAAAAACTGTTTTTT
cdr3_aa: CASSTRAQGTNEKLFF

d_call: NA
j_call: TRBJ1-2
clone_size: NA
v_call: TRBV28
cdr3_nt: TGTGCCAGCAGTTTATTAGGGGGACTGGATGGCTACACCTTC
cdr3_aa: CASSLLGGLDGYTF

d_call: NA
j_call: TRBJ2-7
clone_size: NA
v_call: TRBV23-1
cdr3_nt: TGCGCCAGCAGTCACCCTGTCTTTACAGGGATGTCCTACGAGCAGTACTTC
cdr3_aa: CASSHPVFTGMSYEQYF

d_call: TRBD1
j_call: TRBJ1-1
clone_size: NA
v_call: TRBV18
cdr3_nt: TGTGCCAGCTCACTTGGACAGGGGTCGAACACTGAAGCTTTCTTT
cdr3_aa: CASSLGQGSNTEAFF

d_call: NA
j_call: TRBJ1-1
clone_size: NA
v_call: TRBV2
cdr3_nt: TGTGCCAGCAGAGGTGGGGGAAGTCCTGAAGCTTTCTTT
cdr3_aa: CASRGGGSPEAFF

d_call: TRBD2
j_call: TRBJ2-5
clone_size: NA
v_call: TRBV19
cdr3_nt: TGTGCGTCTCGGGGAGGCGGGAGGGGCCAAGAGACCCAGTACTTC
cdr3_aa: CASRGGGRGQETQYF

d_call: NA
j_call: TRBJ2-5
clone_size: NA
v_call: TRBV5-1
cdr3_nt: TGCGCCAGCAGCTCTGGACAGGAGGGCTTCCAAGAGACCCAGTACTTC
cdr3_aa: CASSSGQEGFQETQYF

d_call: TRBD2
j_call: TRBJ2-4
clone_size: NA
v_call: TRBV5-1
cdr3_nt: TGCGCCAGCAGCCGAGCGGGGCCCTTAAACATTCAGTACTTC
cdr3_aa: CASSRAGPLNIQYF

d_call: TRBD1
j_call: TRBJ2-1
clone_size: NA
v_call: TRBV11-3
cdr3_nt: TGTGCCAGCAGCGGACAGGCTTACAATGAGCAGTTCTTC
cdr3_aa: CASSGQAYNEQFF

d_call: NA
j_call: TRBJ1-1
clone_size: NA
v_call: TRBV18
cdr3_nt: TGTGCCAGCTCAACTACGGAAGACACTGAAGCTTTCTTT
cdr3_aa: CASSTTEDTEAFF

d_call: NA
j_call: TRBJ2-6
clone_size: NA
v_call: TRBV4-1
cdr3_nt: TGCGCCAGCAGCCCGCGGACTTACTCTGGGGCCAACGTCCTGACTTTC
cdr3_aa: CASSPRTYSGANVLTF

d_call: TRBD2
j_call: TRBJ2-3
clone_size: NA
v_call: TRBV5-1
cdr3_nt: TGCGCCTCCGGGGGGGCCGCATCTCATCTCGCAGATACGCAGTATTTT
cdr3_aa: CASGGAASHLADTQYF

d_call: TRBD2
j_call: TRBJ2-1
clone_size: NA
v_call: TRBV29-1
cdr3_nt: TGCAGCGTTTCACGGCGGGAGCGAACCTACAATGAGCAGTTCTTC
cdr3_aa: CSVSRRERTYNEQFF

d_call: NA
j_call: TRBJ2-7
clone_size: NA
v_call: TRBV2
cdr3_nt: TGTGCCAGCTCAGGGCTTAGCGAGCAGTACTTC
cdr3_aa: CASSGLSEQYF

d_call: NA
j_call: TRBJ2-1
clone_size: NA
v_call: TRBV1
cdr3_nt: TGCACCAGCAGCCAGGGACAAGCGGGAGCAACCGATGAGCAGTTCTTC
cdr3_aa: CTSSQGQAGATDEQFF